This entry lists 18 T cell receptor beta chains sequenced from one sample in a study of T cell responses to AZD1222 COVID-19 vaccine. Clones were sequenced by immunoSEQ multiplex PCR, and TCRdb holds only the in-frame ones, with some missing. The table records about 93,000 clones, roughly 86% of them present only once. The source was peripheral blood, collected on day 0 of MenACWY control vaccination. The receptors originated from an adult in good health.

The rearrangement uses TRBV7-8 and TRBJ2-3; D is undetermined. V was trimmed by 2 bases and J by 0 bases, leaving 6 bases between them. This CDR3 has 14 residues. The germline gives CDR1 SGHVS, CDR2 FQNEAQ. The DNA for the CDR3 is TGTGCCAGCAGCTTACTAGGGAGCACAGATACGCAGTATTTT. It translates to CASSLLGSTDTQYF.

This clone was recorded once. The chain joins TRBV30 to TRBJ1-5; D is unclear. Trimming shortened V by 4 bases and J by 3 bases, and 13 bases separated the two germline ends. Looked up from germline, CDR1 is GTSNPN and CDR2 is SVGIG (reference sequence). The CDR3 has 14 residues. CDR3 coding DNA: TGTGCCTGGACATTCAGGCCCTCCAATCAGCCCCAGCATTTT. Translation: CAWTFRPSNQPQHF.

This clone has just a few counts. Written as DNA, the CDR3 is TGTGCCAGCAGCTTGACAGGGGCGGACGGCTACACCTTC. Encoded protein: CASSLTGADGYTF. V gene TRBV7-2 combines with J gene TRBJ1-2, with TRBD1 matching over 8 bases. Germline loops: CDR1 SGHTA, CDR2 FQGNSA. This CDR3 has 13 amino acids. J lost 8 bases, V lost 3 bases, and 5 bases had no gene match.

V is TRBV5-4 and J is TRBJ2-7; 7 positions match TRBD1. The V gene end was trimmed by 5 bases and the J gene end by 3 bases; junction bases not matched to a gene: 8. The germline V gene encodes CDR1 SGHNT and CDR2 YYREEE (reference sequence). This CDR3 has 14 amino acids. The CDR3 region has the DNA TGTGCCAGCAGGATGGGACAGCGAGACTACGAGCAGTACTTC. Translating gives CASRMGQRDYEQYF.

Written as DNA, the CDR3 is TGCGCCAGCAGCCAAGGGGCAGCGGGGGGCCGTCATATCTACAATGAGCAGTTCTTC. Protein sequence: CASSQGAAGGRHIYNEQFF. The chain joins TRBV4-1 to TRBJ2-1; 9 bases are a match to TRBD2. Losses at the gene ends were 1 base for V and 3 bases for J; bases not matched to a gene: 13. This CDR3 region has 19 residues. Germline loops: CDR1 MGHRA, CDR2 YSYEKL.

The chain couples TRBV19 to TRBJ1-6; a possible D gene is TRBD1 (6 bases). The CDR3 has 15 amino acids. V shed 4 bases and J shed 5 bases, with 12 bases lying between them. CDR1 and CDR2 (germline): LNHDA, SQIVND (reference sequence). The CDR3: CASSKRDTDNSPLHF. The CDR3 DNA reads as TGTGCCAGTAGTAAACGGGACACCGATAATTCACCCCTCCACTTT.

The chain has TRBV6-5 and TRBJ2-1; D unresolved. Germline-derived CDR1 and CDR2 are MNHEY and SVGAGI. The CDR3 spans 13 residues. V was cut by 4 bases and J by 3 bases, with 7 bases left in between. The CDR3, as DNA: TGTGCCAGCAGTTCTCGCGGCTACAATGAGCAGTTCTTC. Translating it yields CASSSRGYNEQFF.

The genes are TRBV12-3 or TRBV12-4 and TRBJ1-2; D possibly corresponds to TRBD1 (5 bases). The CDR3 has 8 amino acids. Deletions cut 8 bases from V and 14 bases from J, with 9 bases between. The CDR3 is CASGDGTF. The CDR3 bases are TGTGCCAGCGGGGACGGAACCTTC.

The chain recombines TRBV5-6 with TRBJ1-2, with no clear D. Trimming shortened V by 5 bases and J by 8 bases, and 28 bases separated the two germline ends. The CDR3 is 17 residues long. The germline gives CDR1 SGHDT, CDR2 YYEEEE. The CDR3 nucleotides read TGTGCCAGCAGATCCCCCGGAGGTTCCCCCTTTGGTTCGGGCTACACCTTC. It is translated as CASRSPGGSPFGSGYTF.

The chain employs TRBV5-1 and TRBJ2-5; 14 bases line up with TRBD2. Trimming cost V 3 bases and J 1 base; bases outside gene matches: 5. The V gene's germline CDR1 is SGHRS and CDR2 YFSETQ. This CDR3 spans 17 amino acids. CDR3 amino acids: CASSSGLAGGSQETQYF. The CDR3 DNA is TGCGCCAGCAGCTCTGGACTAGCGGGGGGTAGCCAAGAGACCCAGTACTTC.

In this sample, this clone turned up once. CDR3 sequence (DNA): TGTGCCAGCAGCGCGGGACAGGGAGGTTCACCCCTCCACTTT. This sequence encodes CASSAGQGGSPLHF. The V call is TRBV9, the J call TRBJ1-6, with 9 bases aligning to TRBD1. Unmatched junction bases numbered 4, after V lost 3 bases and J lost 9 bases. The CDR3 covers 14 residues. Germline values: CDR1 SGDLS, CDR2 YYNGEE.

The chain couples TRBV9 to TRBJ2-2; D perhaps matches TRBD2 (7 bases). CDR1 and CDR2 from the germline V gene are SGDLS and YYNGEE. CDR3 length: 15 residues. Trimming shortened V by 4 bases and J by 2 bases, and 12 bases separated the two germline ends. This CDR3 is CASSSGGANTGELFF. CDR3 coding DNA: TGTGCCAGCAGCTCGGGGGGCGCTAACACCGGGGAGCTGTTTTTT.

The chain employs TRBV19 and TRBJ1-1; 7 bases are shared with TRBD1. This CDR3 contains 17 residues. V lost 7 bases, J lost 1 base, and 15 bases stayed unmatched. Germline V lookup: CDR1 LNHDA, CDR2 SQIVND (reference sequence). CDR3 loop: CASTPRKGAGKNTEAFF. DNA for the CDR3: TGTGCCAGTACCCCCCGGAAGGGGGCGGGGAAGAACACTGAAGCTTTCTTT.

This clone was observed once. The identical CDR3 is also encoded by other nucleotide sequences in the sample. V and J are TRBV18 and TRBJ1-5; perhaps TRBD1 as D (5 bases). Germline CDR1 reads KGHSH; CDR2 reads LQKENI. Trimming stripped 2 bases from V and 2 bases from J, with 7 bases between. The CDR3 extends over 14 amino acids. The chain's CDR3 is CASSPGGGNQPQHF. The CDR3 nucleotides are TGTGCCAGCTCACCAGGGGGAGGCAATCAGCCCCAGCATTTT. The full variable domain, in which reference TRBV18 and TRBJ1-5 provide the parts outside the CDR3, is NAGVMQNPRHLVRRRGQEARLRCSPMKGHSHVYWYRQLPEEGLKFMVYLQKENIIDESGMPKERFSAEFPKEGPSILRIQQVVRGDSAAYFCASSPGGGNQPQHFGDGTRLSIL.

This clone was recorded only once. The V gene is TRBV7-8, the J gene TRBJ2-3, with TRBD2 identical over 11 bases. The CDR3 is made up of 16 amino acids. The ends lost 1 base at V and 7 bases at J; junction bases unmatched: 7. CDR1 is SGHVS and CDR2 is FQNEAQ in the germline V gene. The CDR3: CASSLVASGGTHTQYF. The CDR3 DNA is TGTGCCAGCAGCTTAGTGGCTAGCGGGGGGACACATACGCAGTATTTT.

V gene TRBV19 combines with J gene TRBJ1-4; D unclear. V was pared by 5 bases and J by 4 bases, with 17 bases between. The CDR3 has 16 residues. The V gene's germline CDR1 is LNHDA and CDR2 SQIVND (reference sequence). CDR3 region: CASSPHSVQINEKLFF. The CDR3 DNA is TGTGCCAGTAGTCCCCACAGTGTACAGATTAATGAAAAACTGTTTTTT.

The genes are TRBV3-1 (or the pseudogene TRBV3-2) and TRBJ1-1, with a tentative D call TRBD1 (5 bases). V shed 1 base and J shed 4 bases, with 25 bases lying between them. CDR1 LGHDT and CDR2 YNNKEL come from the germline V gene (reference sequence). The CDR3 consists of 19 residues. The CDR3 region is CASSQVLVGAVDRGTEAFF. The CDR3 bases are TGTGCCAGCAGCCAAGTTCTCGTAGGGGCCGTAGATCGTGGCACTGAAGCTTTCTTT.

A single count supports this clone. CDR3 coding DNA: TGTGCCAGTACCAAGATGAATGGGGGAAATTCACCCCTCCACTTT. It codes for CASTKMNGGNSPLHF. J is TRBJ1-6 and V is TRBV19; perhaps TRBD1 as D (5 bases). Germline lookup yields CDR1 LNHDA and CDR2 SQIVND (reference sequence). Trimming pared 7 bases from V and 7 bases from J, leaving 17 bases between. This CDR3 spans 15 amino acids.